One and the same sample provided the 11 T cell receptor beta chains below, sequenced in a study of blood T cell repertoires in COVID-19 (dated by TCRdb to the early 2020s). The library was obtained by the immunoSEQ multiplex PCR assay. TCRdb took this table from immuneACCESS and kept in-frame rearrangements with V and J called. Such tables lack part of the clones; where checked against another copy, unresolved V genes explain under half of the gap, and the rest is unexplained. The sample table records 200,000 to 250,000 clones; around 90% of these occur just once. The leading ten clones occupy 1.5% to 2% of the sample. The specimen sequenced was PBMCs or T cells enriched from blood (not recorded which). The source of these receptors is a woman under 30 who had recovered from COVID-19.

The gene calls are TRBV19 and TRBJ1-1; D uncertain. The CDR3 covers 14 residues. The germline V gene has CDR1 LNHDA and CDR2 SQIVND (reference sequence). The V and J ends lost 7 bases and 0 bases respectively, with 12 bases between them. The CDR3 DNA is TGTGCCAGTATAAGTGGCACCCTGAACACTGAAGCTTTCTTT. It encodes CASISGTLNTEAFF.

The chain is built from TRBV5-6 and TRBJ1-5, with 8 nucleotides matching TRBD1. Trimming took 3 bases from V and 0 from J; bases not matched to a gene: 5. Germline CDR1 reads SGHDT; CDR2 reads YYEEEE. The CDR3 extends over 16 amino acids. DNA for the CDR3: TGTGCCAGCAGCTATTACAGGGGGACTAGCAATCAGCCCCAGCATTTT. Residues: CASSYYRGTSNQPQHF.

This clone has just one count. The CDR3 loop reads CASTNWGEKEQFF. The CDR3 DNA reads as TGTGCCAGCACAAACTGGGGGGAAAAAGAGCAGTTCTTC. V usage is TRBV28 and J usage is TRBJ2-1, with D possibly being TRBD2 (6 bases). This CDR3 comprises 13 residues. V lost 7 bases and J lost 10, with 17 bases in between. Germline V CDR1 and CDR2: MDHEN, SYDVKM.

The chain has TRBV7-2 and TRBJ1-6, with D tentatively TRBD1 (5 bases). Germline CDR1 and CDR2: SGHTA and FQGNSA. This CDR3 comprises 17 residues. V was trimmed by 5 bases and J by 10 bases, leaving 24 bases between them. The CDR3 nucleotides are TGTGCCAGCAGCCGTTGGGGGGACGGAGGAAGGGACTCACCCCTCCACTTT. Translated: CASSRWGDGGRDSPLHF.

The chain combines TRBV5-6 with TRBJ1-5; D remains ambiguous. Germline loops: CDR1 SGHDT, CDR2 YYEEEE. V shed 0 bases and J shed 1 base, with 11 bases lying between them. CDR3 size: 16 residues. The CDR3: CASSLGPVGSNQPQHF. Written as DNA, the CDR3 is TGTGCCAGCAGCTTGGGGCCCGTCGGGAGCAATCAGCCCCAGCATTTT. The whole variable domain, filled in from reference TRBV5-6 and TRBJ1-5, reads DAGVTQSPTHLIKTRGQQVTLRCSPKSGHDTVSWYQQALGQGPQFIFQYYEEEERQRGNFPDRFSGHQFPNYSSELNVNALLLGDSALYLCASSLGPVGSNQPQHFGDGTRLSIL.

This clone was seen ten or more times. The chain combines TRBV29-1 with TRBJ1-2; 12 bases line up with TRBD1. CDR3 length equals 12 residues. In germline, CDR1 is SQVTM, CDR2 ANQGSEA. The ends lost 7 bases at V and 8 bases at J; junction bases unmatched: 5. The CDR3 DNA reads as TGCAGCGCCGGGACAGGGGGCGCCGGCTACACCTTC. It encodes CSAGTGGAGYTF. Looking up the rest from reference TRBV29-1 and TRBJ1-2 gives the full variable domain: SAVISQKPSRDICQRGTSLTIQCQVDSQVTMMFWYRQQPGQSLTLIATANQGSEATYESGFVIDKFPISRPNLTFSTLTVSNMSPEDSSIYLCSAGTGGAGYTFGSGTRLTVV.

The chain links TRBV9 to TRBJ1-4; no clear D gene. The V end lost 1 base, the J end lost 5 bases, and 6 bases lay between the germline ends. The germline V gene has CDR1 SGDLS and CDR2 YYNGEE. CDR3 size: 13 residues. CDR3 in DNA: TGTGCCAGCAGCGTAAGAGCCAATGAAAAACTGTTTTTT. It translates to CASSVRANEKLFF. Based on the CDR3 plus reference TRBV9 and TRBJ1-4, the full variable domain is DSGVTQTPKHLITATGQRVTLRCSPRSGDLSVYWYQQSLDQGLQFLIQYYNGEERAKGNILERFSAQQFPDLHSELNLSSLELGDSALYFCASSVRANEKLFFGSGTQLSVL.

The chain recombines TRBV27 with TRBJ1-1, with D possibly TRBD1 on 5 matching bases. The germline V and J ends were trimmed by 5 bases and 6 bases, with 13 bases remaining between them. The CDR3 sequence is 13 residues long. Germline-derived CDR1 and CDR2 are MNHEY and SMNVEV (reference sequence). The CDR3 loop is CASSRRGLAEAFF. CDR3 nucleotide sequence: TGTGCCAGCAGTCGTAGGGGCCTAGCTGAAGCTTTCTTT.

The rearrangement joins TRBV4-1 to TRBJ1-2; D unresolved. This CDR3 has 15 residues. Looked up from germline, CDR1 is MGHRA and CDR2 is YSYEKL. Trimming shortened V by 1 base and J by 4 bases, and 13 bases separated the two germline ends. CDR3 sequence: CASSQVAAGGYGYTF. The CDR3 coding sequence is TGCGCCAGCAGCCAAGTGGCCGCCGGCGGCTATGGCTACACCTTC.

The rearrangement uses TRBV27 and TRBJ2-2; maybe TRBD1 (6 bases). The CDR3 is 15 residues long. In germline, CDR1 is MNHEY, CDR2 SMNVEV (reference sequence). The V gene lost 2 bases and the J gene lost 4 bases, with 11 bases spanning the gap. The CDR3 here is CASSLQPGVTGELFF. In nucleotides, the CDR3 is TGTGCCAGCAGTTTACAGCCAGGGGTCACCGGGGAGCTGTTTTTT.

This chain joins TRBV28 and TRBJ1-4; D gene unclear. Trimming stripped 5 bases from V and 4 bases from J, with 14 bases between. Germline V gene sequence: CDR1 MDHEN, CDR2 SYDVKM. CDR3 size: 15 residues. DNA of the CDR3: TGTGCCAGCAGTAGCCACAGTATTCATAATGAAAAACTGTTTTTT. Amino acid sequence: CASSSHSIHNEKLFF.